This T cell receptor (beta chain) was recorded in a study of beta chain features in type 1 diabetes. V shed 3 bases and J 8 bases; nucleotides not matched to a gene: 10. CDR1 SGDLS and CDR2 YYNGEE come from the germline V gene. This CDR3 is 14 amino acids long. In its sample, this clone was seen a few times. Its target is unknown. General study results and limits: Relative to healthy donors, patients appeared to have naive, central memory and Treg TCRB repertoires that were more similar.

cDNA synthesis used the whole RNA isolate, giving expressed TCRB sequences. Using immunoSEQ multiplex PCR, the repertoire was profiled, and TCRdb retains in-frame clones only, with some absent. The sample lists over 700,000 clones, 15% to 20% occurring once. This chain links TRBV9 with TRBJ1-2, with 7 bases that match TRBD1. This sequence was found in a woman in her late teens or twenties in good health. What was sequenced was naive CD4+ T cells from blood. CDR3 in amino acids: CASSAGTVGSGYTF. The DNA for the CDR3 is TGTGCCAGCAGCGCAGGGACAGTAGGGTCCGGCTACACCTTC.